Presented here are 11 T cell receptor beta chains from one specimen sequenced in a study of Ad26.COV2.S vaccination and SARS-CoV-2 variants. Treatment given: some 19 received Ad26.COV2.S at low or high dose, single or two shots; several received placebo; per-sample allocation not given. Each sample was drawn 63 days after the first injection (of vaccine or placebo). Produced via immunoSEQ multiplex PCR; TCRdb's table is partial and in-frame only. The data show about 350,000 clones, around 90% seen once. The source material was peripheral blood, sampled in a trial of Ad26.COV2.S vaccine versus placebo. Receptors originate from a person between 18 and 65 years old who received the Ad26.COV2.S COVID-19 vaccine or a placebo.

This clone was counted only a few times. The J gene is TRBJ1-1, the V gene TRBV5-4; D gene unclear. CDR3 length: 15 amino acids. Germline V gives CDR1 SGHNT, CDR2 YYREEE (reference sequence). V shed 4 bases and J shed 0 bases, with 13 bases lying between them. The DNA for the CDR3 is TGTGCCAGCAGCCGAGGAGGAGGGTTGAACACTGAAGCTTTCTTT. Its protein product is CASSRGGGLNTEAFF.

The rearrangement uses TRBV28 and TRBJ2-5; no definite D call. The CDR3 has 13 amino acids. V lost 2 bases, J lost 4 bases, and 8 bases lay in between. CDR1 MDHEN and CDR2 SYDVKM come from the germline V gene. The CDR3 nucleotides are TGTGCCAGCAGTTTAGCCGGTGGAGAGACCCAGTACTTC. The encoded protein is CASSLAGGETQYF.

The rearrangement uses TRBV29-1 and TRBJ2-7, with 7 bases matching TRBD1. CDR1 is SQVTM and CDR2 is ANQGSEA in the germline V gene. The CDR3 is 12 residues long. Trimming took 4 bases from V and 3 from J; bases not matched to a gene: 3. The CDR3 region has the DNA TGCAGCGTTGGGGACAGCGACTACGAGCAGTACTTC. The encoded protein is CSVGDSDYEQYF.

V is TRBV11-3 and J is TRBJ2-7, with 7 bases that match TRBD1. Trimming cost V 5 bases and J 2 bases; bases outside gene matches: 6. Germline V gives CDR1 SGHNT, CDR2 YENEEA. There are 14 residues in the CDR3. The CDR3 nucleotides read TGTGCCAGCAGCCCTGGGACAGCAGCCTACGAGCAGTACTTC. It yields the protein CASSPGTAAYEQYF.

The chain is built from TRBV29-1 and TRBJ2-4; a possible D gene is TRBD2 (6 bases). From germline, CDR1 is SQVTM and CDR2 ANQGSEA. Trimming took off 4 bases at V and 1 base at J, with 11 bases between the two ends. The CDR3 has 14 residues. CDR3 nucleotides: TGCAGCGTTGCAAGAGGGAGGGCCAAAAACATTCAGTACTTC. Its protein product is CSVARGRAKNIQYF.

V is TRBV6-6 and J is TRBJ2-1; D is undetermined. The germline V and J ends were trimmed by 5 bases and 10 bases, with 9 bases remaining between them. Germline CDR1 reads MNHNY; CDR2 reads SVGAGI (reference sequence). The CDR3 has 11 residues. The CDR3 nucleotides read TGTGCCAGCAGTCAGCCCCTCGAGCAGTTCTTC. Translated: CASSQPLEQFF.

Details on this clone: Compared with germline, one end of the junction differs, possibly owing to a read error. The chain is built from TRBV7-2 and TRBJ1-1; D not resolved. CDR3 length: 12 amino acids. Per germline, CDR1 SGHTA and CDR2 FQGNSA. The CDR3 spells CASIELFGSCCF. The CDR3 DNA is TGTGCCAGCATCGAGCTGTTCGGGTCCTGTTGCTTT.

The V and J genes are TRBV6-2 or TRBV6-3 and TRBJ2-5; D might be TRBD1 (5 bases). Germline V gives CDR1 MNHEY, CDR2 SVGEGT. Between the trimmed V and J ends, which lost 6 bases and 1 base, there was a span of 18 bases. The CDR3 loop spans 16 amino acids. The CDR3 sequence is CASSQGVGSAQETQYF. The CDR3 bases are TGTGCCAGCAGCCAAGGGGTTGGCAGCGCCCAAGAGACCCAGTACTTC.

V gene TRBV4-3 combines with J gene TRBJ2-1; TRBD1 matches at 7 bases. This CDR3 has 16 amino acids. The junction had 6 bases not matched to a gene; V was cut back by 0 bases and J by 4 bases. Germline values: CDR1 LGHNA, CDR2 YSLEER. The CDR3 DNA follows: TGCGCCAGCAGCCAAGATTTCAGGACAGGTTACAATGAGCAGTTCTTC. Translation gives CASSQDFRTGYNEQFF.

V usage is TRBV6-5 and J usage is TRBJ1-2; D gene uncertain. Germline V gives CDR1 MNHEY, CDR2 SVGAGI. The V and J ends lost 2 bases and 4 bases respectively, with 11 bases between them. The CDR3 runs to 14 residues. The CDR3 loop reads CASSYVGGSYGYTF. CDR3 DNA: TGTGCCAGCAGTTACGTTGGTGGGAGCTATGGCTACACCTTC.

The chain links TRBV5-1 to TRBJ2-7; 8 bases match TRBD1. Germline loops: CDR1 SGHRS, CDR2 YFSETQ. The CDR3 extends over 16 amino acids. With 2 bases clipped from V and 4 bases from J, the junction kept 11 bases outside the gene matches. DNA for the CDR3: TGCGCCAGCAGCTTTCCGAAGACAGGGGATATTTACGAGCAGTACTTC. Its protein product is CASSFPKTGDIYEQYF. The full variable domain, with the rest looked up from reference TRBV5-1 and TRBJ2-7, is KAGVTQTPRYLIKTRGQQVTLSCSPISGHRSVSWYQQTPGQGLQFLFEYFSETQRNKGNFPGRFSGRQFSNSRSEMNVSTLELGDSALYLCASSFPKTGDIYEQYFGPGTRLTVT.